This T cell receptor (beta chain) was profiled in a study of immune cell composition in non-small cell lung cancer. Study in general: Tumours were mainly lung adenocarcinoma or squamous cell carcinoma.

Assay: immunoSEQ multiplex PCR; the TCRdb copy retains only in-frame clones and omits some. The top ten hold approximately 8.7% of the sample, which has roughly 10,000 clones, 65% to 80% seen once. CDR1 and CDR2 (germline): MNHEY, SMNVEV (reference sequence). The CDR3 totals 14 residues. V shed 8 bases and J shed 2 bases, with 16 bases lying between them. Sequencing was done on a sample of lung tumor tissue. The gene calls are TRBV27 and TRBJ2-7, with D perhaps matching TRBD1 or TRBD2 (5 bases each). This TCR was recovered from a human donor with non-small cell lung cancer. The CDR3 spells CASSGGSGAYEQYF. The CDR3, as DNA: TGTGCCAGCTCTGGGGGTTCCGGCGCCTACGAGCAGTACTTC.